The 4 T cell receptor beta chains below come from one sample, sequenced in a study of identical twins. Via MiXCR, TCRdb re-called the 5' RACE reads, giving one row per CDR3 protein. The sample comprises about 690,000 distinct CDR3 sequences, 5.5% to 6.5% of which are singletons, and under 2% rests with the top ten. The source material was naive T cells sorted from blood. These receptors were obtained from a man aged 18-30 years in good health.

This clonotype was counted ten times or more. V gene TRBV12-3 or TRBV12-4 combines with J gene TRBJ1-5; possible D gene TRBD1, 5 bases. V was pared by 1 base and J by 9 bases, with 13 bases between. There are 14 residues in the CDR3. CDR3 loop: CASSLGSGSGPQHF. As DNA, the CDR3 is TGTGCCAGCAGTTTAGGTTCAGGGAGCGGGCCCCAGCATTTT.

This clonotype has just a few counts. V usage is TRBV6-2 or TRBV6-3 and J usage is TRBJ1-1; 9 bases are a match to TRBD1. J gave up 9 bases and V 6 bases, and 8 bases lay outside the gene matches. The CDR3 runs 13 residues. CDR1 and CDR2 from the germline V gene are MNHEY and SVGEGT. The CDR3 bases are TGTGCCAGCAGCCAACCGGGACAGGGTAAAGCTTTCTTT. It specifies CASSQPGQGKAFF.

The sample holds many counts of this clonotype. The chain's CDR3 is CSAARREVTEAFF. CDR3 bases: TGCAGCGCCGCAAGGAGGGAGGTCACTGAAGCTTTCTTT. The chain employs TRBV29-1 and TRBJ1-1; D not resolved. V lost 7 bases, J lost 4 bases, and 16 bases lay in between. The V gene's germline CDR1 is SQVTM and CDR2 ANQGSEA. The length of the CDR3 is 13 residues.

This clonotype was observed a handful of times. This rearrangement joins TRBV18 to TRBJ2-7; D is uncertain. Between the trimmed V and J ends, which lost 4 bases and 5 bases, there was a span of 12 bases. The CDR3 consists of 13 residues. Looked up from germline, CDR1 is KGHSH and CDR2 is LQKENI. The CDR3 DNA reads as TGTGCCAGCTCACGAAGTGTTACGGACGAGCAGTACTTC. Translating it yields CASSRSVTDEQYF.